The 30 T cell receptor beta chains below all came from one sample that was sequenced in a study of blood T cell repertoires in COVID-19 (dated by TCRdb to about 2020). The protocol used for the library was the immunoSEQ multiplex PCR assay. The table was pulled from immuneACCESS by TCRdb, which kept in-frame rearrangements only. Such tables lose some clones; where checked, under half of the loss comes from unresolved V genes, and the rest has no known cause. Counted in this sample were over 35,000 clones; roughly 70% of them appeared once. 5.5% to 6.5% of the sample goes to the ten largest clones. Material: peripheral blood. These receptors came from an elderly man with acute or convalescent COVID-19.

The chain's CDR3 is CASSQGGGSETEAFF. The CDR3 DNA is TGTGCCAGCAGCCAAGGGGGAGGGAGTGAAACTGAAGCTTTCTTT. The chain couples TRBV3-1 (or the pseudogene TRBV3-2) to TRBJ1-1; D ambiguous. The ends were cut back, 1 base at V and 5 bases at J, with 14 bases in the middle. CDR3 length: 15 amino acids. Germline-derived CDR1 and CDR2 are LGHDT and YNNKEL (reference sequence).

This clone was found once. The chain employs TRBV15 and TRBJ1-1, with D perhaps TRBD1 (6 bases). Germline loops: CDR1 LNHNV, CDR2 YYDKDF (reference sequence). This CDR3 is built from 14 residues. The V gene lost 3 bases and the J gene lost 9 bases, with 17 bases spanning the gap. The CDR3 spells CATSSRLDSAQAFF. The DNA of the CDR3 is TGTGCCACCAGCAGTCGCTTGGACAGTGCCCAAGCTTTCTTT.

The chain has TRBV6-5 and TRBJ2-1; 12 nucleotides agree with TRBD1. The length of the CDR3 is 14 residues. The trim removed 7 bases at V and 10 bases at J, leaving 8 bases unmatched. CDR1 is MNHEY, CDR2 SVGAGI, per germline. The DNA of the CDR3 is TGTGCCAGCATTGGGACAGGGGGCGCCGGGGAGCAGTTCTTC. This translates into CASIGTGGAGEQFF.

The genes are TRBV19 and TRBJ1-5; perhaps TRBD1 as D (5 bases). V was clipped by 3 bases and J by 6 bases, with 15 bases between them. This CDR3 has 15 amino acids. Germline CDR1 is LNHDA and CDR2 is SQIVND (reference sequence). The CDR3 bases are TGTGCCAGTAGTATTAAAAGGGGTGTCCTTCAGCCCCAGCATTTT. As protein: CASSIKRGVLQPQHF. The full variable domain, rest sourced from reference TRBV19 and TRBJ1-5, is DGGITQSPKYLFRKEGQNVTLSCEQNLNHDAMYWYRQDPGQGLRLIYYSQIVNDFQKGDIAEGYSVSREKKESFPLTVTSAQKNPTAFYLCASSIKRGVLQPQHFGDGTRLSIL.

The gene calls are TRBV18 and TRBJ2-5; TRBD2 might be the D (7 bases). Trimming shortened V by 3 bases and J by 5 bases, and 16 bases separated the two germline ends. The CDR3 is 15 residues long. Per the germline V gene, CDR1 is KGHSH and CDR2 is LQKENI. The CDR3 is CASSPEGGHKETQYF. In DNA form, the CDR3 reads TGTGCCAGCTCACCGGAGGGGGGGCACAAGGAGACCCAGTACTTC.

The rearrangement links TRBV10-3 to TRBJ1-2, with a possible D match to TRBD1 (5 bases). This CDR3 has 15 residues. The germline V gene encodes CDR1 ENHRY and CDR2 SYGVKD. Trimming stripped 8 bases from V and 0 bases from J, with 16 bases between. For the CDR3, the DNA is TGTGCCATCCACTCCGGGGGATCTACTAACTATGGCTACACCTTC. Amino acids: CAIHSGGSTNYGYTF.

The CDR3 loop reads CASSQGSGDNSPLHF. CDR3 bases: TGCGCCAGCAGCCAAGGGTCAGGGGATAATTCACCCCTCCACTTT. V and J are TRBV4-1 and TRBJ1-6, with D possibly being TRBD1 (6 bases). V shed 1 base and J shed 5 bases, with 9 bases lying between them. CDR3 length: 15 amino acids. CDR1 is MGHRA, CDR2 YSYEKL, per germline.

V is TRBV4-3 and J is TRBJ1-5, with D unclear. CDR1 is LGHNA, CDR2 YSLEER, per germline. V lost 0 bases and J lost 6, with 6 bases in between. The CDR3 is 13 residues long. The CDR3 nucleotides read TGCGCCAGCAGCCAAGATATAGTTCAGCCCCAGCATTTT. This codes for CASSQDIVQPQHF.

This chain uses TRBV5-1 with TRBJ1-3; 8 nucleotides line up with TRBD1. The germline CDR1 and CDR2 sequences are SGHRS and YFSETQ. J was trimmed by 4 bases and V by 6 bases; bases with no gene match: 9. The CDR3 has 15 residues. CDR3 coding DNA: TGCGCCAGCATGATTTCTGGGACAGGCGGAAACACCATATATTTT. Its protein is CASMISGTGGNTIYF.

V gene TRBV9 combines with J gene TRBJ2-7, with D possibly matching TRBD2 (6 bases). The CDR3 length is 14 residues. Deletions cut 0 bases from V and 4 bases from J, with 11 bases between. Per the germline V gene, CDR1 is SGDLS and CDR2 is YYNGEE. CDR3 amino acids: CASSVGQGGYEQYF. CDR3 sequence (DNA): TGTGCCAGCAGCGTAGGTCAGGGAGGATACGAGCAGTACTTC. Full variable domain (rest looked up from reference TRBV9 and TRBJ2-7): DSGVTQTPKHLITATGQRVTLRCSPRSGDLSVYWYQQSLDQGLQFLIQYYNGEERAKGNILERFSAQQFPDLHSELNLSSLELGDSALYFCASSVGQGGYEQYFGPGTRLTVT.

The DNA of the CDR3 is TGCGCCAGCAGCTTTGGCAGGGAGGCAATAACTAATGAAAAACTGTTTTTT. The encoded protein is CASSFGREAITNEKLFF. The chain couples TRBV5-1 to TRBJ1-4; D possibly corresponds to TRBD1 (5 bases). CDR3 size: 17 residues. CDR1 is SGHRS, CDR2 YFSETQ, per germline. The V and J ends lost 2 bases and 1 base respectively, with 15 bases between them.

The gene calls are TRBV6-7 and TRBJ1-6; 7 bases are a match to TRBD1. TRBV6-7 is reported as an ORF; its role is uncertain. The CDR3 is 17 amino acids. The V gene end was trimmed by 5 bases and the J gene end by 5 bases; junction bases not matched to a gene: 12. CDR3 residues: CASSTETGSKNNSPLHF. The DNA for the CDR3 is TGTGCCAGCAGTACCGAGACAGGGTCGAAGAATAATTCACCCCTCCACTTT.

The rearrangement uses TRBV4-1 and TRBJ2-7; D is possibly TRBD1 (6 bases). The CDR3 length is 16 residues. V was pared by 1 base and J by 6 bases, with 19 bases between. CDR1 is MGHRA, CDR2 YSYEKL, per germline. In DNA form, the CDR3 reads TGCGCCAGCAGCCAAGGGGACATCCGAAATGACGGCGAGCAGTACTTC. It encodes CASSQGDIRNDGEQYF.

The gene calls are TRBV6-5 and TRBJ2-5, with 11 positions matching TRBD2. After removal of 0 bases from V and 6 bases from J, the junction contained 6 bases not matched to a gene. The CDR3 sequence is 16 residues long. CDR1 is MNHEY and CDR2 is SVGAGI in the germline V gene. The CDR3 protein is CASSYSPSGRRQTQYF. In nucleotides, the CDR3 is TGTGCCAGCAGTTACTCGCCTAGCGGGAGGAGGCAGACCCAGTACTTC.

This rearrangement joins TRBV14 to TRBJ2-5, with D hard to call. Germline CDR1 SGHDN, CDR2 FVKESK. CDR3 length: 14 amino acids. V lost 0 bases, J lost 5 bases, and 10 bases lay in between. The CDR3 DNA follows: TGTGCCAGCAGCCAAGATCCGGGTCAGGAGACCCAGTACTTC. It is translated as CASSQDPGQETQYF.

This chain connects TRBV5-1 to TRBJ1-4, with a weak D call TRBD1 (6 bases). Germline lookup yields CDR1 SGHRS and CDR2 YFSETQ. V lost 5 bases and J lost 4, with 12 bases in between. CDR3 length: 14 amino acids. The CDR3 protein is CASRLSRGNEKLFF. The CDR3 DNA sequence: TGCGCCAGCAGATTGAGCAGGGGTAATGAAAAACTGTTTTTT.

This CDR3 is CASSPTSGTGNEQFF. CDR3 DNA: TGTGCCAGCAGTCCTACTAGCGGGACGGGCAATGAGCAGTTCTTC. The J gene is TRBJ2-1, the V gene TRBV11-2, with TRBD2 identical over 10 bases. The germline CDR1 and CDR2 sequences are SGHAT and FQNNGV. CDR3 length equals 15 residues. Trimming at V came to 6 bases and at J to 6 bases, leaving 8 bases not matched to a gene.

The V gene is TRBV24-1, the J gene TRBJ2-7, with D possibly TRBD1 on 6 matching bases. The CDR3 covers 19 residues. Trimming left V 4 bases short and J 0 bases short, with 24 bases between. Looked up from germline, CDR1 is KGHDR and CDR2 is SFDVKD. The CDR3 sequence is CATSDHQPRTEAFSYEQYF. CDR3 nucleotides: TGTGCCACCAGTGACCACCAACCTAGGACAGAAGCCTTCTCCTACGAGCAGTACTTC.

V and J are TRBV5-1 and TRBJ2-3, with TRBD2 identical over 12 bases. The CDR3 is made up of 15 amino acids. Germline V CDR1 and CDR2: SGHRS, YFSETQ. With V trimmed by 4 bases and J by 3 bases, 3 bases remained unmatched. The CDR3 sequence is CASSPGLAGTDTQYF. CDR3 in DNA: TGCGCCAGCAGCCCGGGACTAGCGGGTACAGATACGCAGTATTTT.

The chain employs TRBV5-6 and TRBJ1-1; 9 bases map to TRBD1. Trimming cost V 3 bases and J 1 base; bases outside gene matches: 1. This CDR3 is built from 14 residues. Germline V gene data show CDR1 as SGHDT and CDR2 as YYEEEE. CDR3 coding DNA: TGTGCCAGCAGCTACAGGGGGCGGAACACTGAAGCTTTCTTT. Protein: CASSYRGRNTEAFF. The variable domain in full, with the rest retrieved from reference TRBV5-6 and TRBJ1-1, is DAGVTQSPTHLIKTRGQQVTLRCSPKSGHDTVSWYQQALGQGPQFIFQYYEEEERQRGNFPDRFSGHQFPNYSSELNVNALLLGDSALYLCASSYRGRNTEAFFGQGTRLTVV.

This clone was counted only a few times. The rearrangement links TRBV7-2 to TRBJ1-2; weak D call: TRBD1 (5 bases). The CDR3 consists of 12 residues. Germline V lookup: CDR1 SGHTA, CDR2 FQGNSA. V lost 2 bases, J lost 8 bases, and 9 bases lay in between. In nucleotides, the CDR3 is TGTGCCAGCAGCTTAAGCAGGGCGGGCTACACCTTC. Translated, it gives CASSLSRAGYTF.

This clone is labeled medium-sized. CDR3 bases: TGTGCCAGCAGTCTTAGCGGCCACCCATACGAGCAGTACTTC. This encodes CASSLSGHPYEQYF. The genes are TRBV6-5 and TRBJ2-7; D might be TRBD2 (6 bases). Germline loops: CDR1 MNHEY, CDR2 SVGAGI. This CDR3 has 14 amino acids. V lost 5 bases and J lost 4, with 15 bases in between.

The chain links TRBV9 to TRBJ1-2, with 8 bases that match TRBD1. The germline gives CDR1 SGDLS, CDR2 YYNGEE. The CDR3 loop spans 16 amino acids. V dropped 3 bases and J dropped 0; count of bases not matched to a gene: 7. The CDR3 coding sequence is TGTGCCAGCAGCGCTCCAGGGGGCAGGGCTAACTATGGCTACACCTTC. Residues: CASSAPGGRANYGYTF.

V is TRBV11-3 and J is TRBJ1-6; D remains unclear. This CDR3 spans 17 amino acids. Germline assignment: CDR1 SGHNT and CDR2 YENEEA. Trimming pared 5 bases from V and 9 bases from J, leaving 23 bases between. The DNA for the CDR3 is TGTGCCAGCAGCCCGAATCGTTTTGCGGGCGTGGGTTCACCCCTCCACTTT. Translating it yields CASSPNRFAGVGSPLHF. Using reference TRBV11-3 and TRBJ1-6 for the parts outside the CDR3, the full variable domain is EAGVVQSPRYKIIEKKQPVAFWCNPISGHNTLYWYLQNLGQGPELLIRYENEEAVDDSQLPKDRFSAERLKGVDSTLKIQPAELGDSAVYLCASSPNRFAGVGSPLHFGNGTRLTVT.

The chain recombines TRBV30 with TRBJ2-7; D might be TRBD2 (5 bases). Per germline, CDR1 GTSNPN and CDR2 SVGIG (reference sequence). This CDR3 is built from 15 residues. Trimming cost V 4 bases and J 5 bases, with 21 bases left between them. This CDR3 is CAWTPRTGYINEQYF. CDR3 coding DNA: TGTGCCTGGACCCCTCGGACGGGGTACATCAACGAGCAGTACTTC.

In this sample, this clone turned up a few times. This chain joins TRBV7-9 and TRBJ2-7; tentative D call: TRBD2 (5 bases). Germline V gives CDR1 SEHNR, CDR2 FQNEAQ (reference sequence). The V gene lost 8 bases and the J gene lost 1 base, with 9 bases spanning the gap. This CDR3 comprises 12 residues. CDR3 coding DNA: TGTGCCAGCTCTCGGGGATCCTACGAGCAGTACTTC. Translated: CASSRGSYEQYF. The full variable domain, completed using reference TRBV7-9 and TRBJ2-7, is DTGVSQNPRHKITKRGQNVTFRCDPISEHNRLYWYRQTLGQGPEFLTYFQNEAQLEKSRLLSDRFSAERPKGSFSTLEIQRTEQGDSAMYLCASSRGSYEQYFGPGTRLTVT.

This chain connects TRBV5-1 to TRBJ2-5, with a weak D call TRBD2 (6 bases). The CDR3 has 16 amino acids. Germline values: CDR1 SGHRS, CDR2 YFSETQ. Trimming removed 3 bases at V and 10 bases at J, with 25 bases between. DNA for the CDR3: TGCGCCAGCAGCTCAATCCCCGGGACCAACCCCGGGGGCCAGTACTTC. Its protein product is CASSSIPGTNPGGQYF.

The chain is built from TRBV9 and TRBJ2-7, with D possibly matching TRBD2 (5 bases). CDR3 length: 18 amino acids. Germline-derived CDR1 and CDR2 are SGDLS and YYNGEE. The V end was cut by 0 bases, the J end by 4 bases, with 23 bases between. The CDR3 bases are TGTGCCAGCAGCGTAGTCCAGGCAAGCGCCGGACTCCTTTACGAGCAGTACTTC. Protein: CASSVVQASAGLLYEQYF.

J is TRBJ2-3 and V is TRBV24-1; 9 bases are shared with TRBD1. CDR1 KGHDR and CDR2 SFDVKD come from the germline V gene. The trim removed 4 bases at V and 6 bases at J, leaving 7 bases unmatched. The CDR3 is 15 residues long. CDR3 DNA sequence: TGTGCCACCAGTGACCCCGGGACAGGGAGTGATACGCAGTATTTT. It codes for CATSDPGTGSDTQYF.

The chain uses TRBV5-1 and TRBJ2-1; D gene unclear. CDR1 and CDR2 (germline): SGHRS, YFSETQ. V was pared by 0 bases and J by 0 bases, with 10 bases between. This CDR3 is 16 amino acids long. The DNA of the CDR3 is TGCGCCAGCAGCTTGGGACTTCCTAGCTCCTACAATGAGCAGTTCTTC. It encodes CASSLGLPSSYNEQFF.